This T cell receptor beta chain was sequenced during a study of Ad26.COV2.S vaccination and SARS-CoV-2 variants. Study overall: Enrollment placed the donor in the COV1001 Ad26.COV2.S trial arm. Into the muscle, Ad26.COV2.S was dosed once or twice, 56 days apart. Findings and limits, study-wide: Spike-specific responses of CD8+ and CD4+ T cells were reported to display substantial breadth after vaccination.

The table lists this clone with a count of one. The antigen is undetermined. TCRdb keeps only in-frame clones here, not all; method: immunoSEQ multiplex PCR. The data show some 250,000 clones, with more than 75% seen just once and about 10% held by the top ten. Documented treatment: roughly 20 received Ad26.COV2.S at low or high dose, single or two shots; 5 received placebo; per-sample allocation not given. Material that was analyzed had been drawn on day 63 after the first vaccine or placebo injection. The CDR3 runs 14 residues. Germline V gene sequence: CDR1 SGHTA, CDR2 FQGNSA. The germline V and J ends were trimmed by 5 bases and 4 bases, with 12 bases remaining between them.

Sequenced material: peripheral blood, taken in a trial of Ad26.COV2.S vaccine versus placebo. The TCR sequence derives from a person aged 18-60 years who received the Ad26.COV2.S COVID-19 vaccine or a placebo. V gene TRBV7-2 combines with J gene TRBJ1-3; D is undetermined. The CDR3 spells CASSRIIAGNTIYF. The CDR3 bases are TGTGCCAGCAGCCGGATAATTGCCGGAAACACCATATATTTT.